Listed below are T cell receptor beta chains from one sample, sequenced in a study of cytomegalovirus exposure and HLA in healthy donors. Clones were read by immunoSEQ multiplex PCR, and TCRdb kept only the in-frame ones, dropping some. The table has more than 95,000 clones, approximately 82% seen once; the top ten hold 7.5% to 9%. The sample taken for sequencing was PBMCs. The receptors shown here come from a man aged 35-49 years in good health and CMV-seropositive. Both conserved end residues are part of each CDR3. D genes are given only for firm matches. Rows may omit the clone size; those that give it use once, few, many or a size class.

J,D,size,V,DNA,CDR3
TRBJ2-4,.,few,TRBV7-9,TGTGCCAGCAGCTTAGTTCCGGGGGACATTCAGTACTTC,CASSLVPGDIQYF
TRBJ2-7,TRBD1,few,TRBV18,TGTGCCAGCTCACTTGGACAGGGATCCTACGAGCAGTACTTC,CASSLGQGSYEQYF
TRBJ1-4,TRBD1,.,TRBV9,TGTGCCAGCAGCGCGACAGGGGCTAATGAAAAACTGTTTTTT,CASSATGANEKLFF
TRBJ2-7,.,.,TRBV11-1,TGTGCCAGCAGCCCTCGGCGCGGTAAAAGTTCCTACGAGCAGTACTTC,CASSPRRGKSSYEQYF
TRBJ2-3,TRBD2,few,TRBV25-1,TGTGCCAGCAGTGAGGGTAGCGGGAGGGCCAGGGATACGCAGTATTTT,CASSEGSGRARDTQYF
TRBJ2-1,.,once,TRBV7-6,TGTGCCAGCAGCTTAGATATCTCGGGGGTAAGGAATGAGCAGTTCTTC,CASSLDISGVRNEQFF
TRBJ2-3,TRBD1,.,TRBV18,TGTGCCAGCTCACGGGGACAGAACACAGATACGCAGTATTTT,CASSRGQNTDTQYF
TRBJ2-2,TRBD2,.,TRBV7-8,TGTGCCAGCAGCTTACTAGCGGGGGGCGCGAACACCGGGGAGCTGTTTTTT,CASSLLAGGANTGELFF
TRBJ1-5,.,.,TRBV19,TGTGCCAGTAGTATAGTTGGAGGGCCCCAGCATTTT,CASSIVGGPQHF
TRBJ2-7,TRBD2,.,TRBV15,TGTGCCACCAGCAGAGGGGGCGGGGGCTCCTACGAGCAGTACTTC,CATSRGGGGSYEQYF
TRBJ2-2,.,.,TRBV14,TGTGCCAGCAGCCCCCCCGCCGGGGAGCTGTTTTTT,CASSPPAGELFF
TRBJ2-3,TRBD1,.,TRBV28,TGTGCCAGCAGTTGGACAGGGGGCACAGATACGCAGTATTTT,CASSWTGGTDTQYF
TRBJ2-7,TRBD1,.,TRBV5-6,TGTGCCAGCAGCCCGGAAATTGGGGGACAGGGGTCGCGGGAGCAGTACTTC,CASSPEIGGQGSREQYF
TRBJ2-7,TRBD2,.,TRBV7-8,TGTGCCAGCAGCTTTCTGGACGGGGGGGTTCCCTACGAGCAGTACTTC,CASSFLDGGVPYEQYF
TRBJ2-5,.,.,TRBV9,TGTGCCAGCAGTCTGAGGGAGGGGGGGGCTCGAGAGACCCAGTACTTC,CASSLREGGARETQYF
TRBJ2-7,TRBD1,once,TRBV11-2,TGTGCCAGCAGCCCGACAGGGTACGAGCAGTACTTC,CASSPTGYEQYF
TRBJ1-5,.,.,TRBV2,TGTGCCAGCAATCGGGGGGGGGATCAGCCCCAGCATTTT,CASNRGGDQPQHF
TRBJ2-1,TRBD2,.,TRBV11-3,TGTGCCAGCAGCTTAGAGTCTAGCGGCGGCTCCTACAATGAGCAGTTCTTC,CASSLESSGGSYNEQFF
TRBJ2-2,.,once,TRBV2,TGTGCCAGCAGTGATAGGGAACCCGGGAAGCTGTTTTTT,CASSDREPGKLFF
TRBJ2-7,.,.,TRBV21-1,TGTGCCAGCAGCAAAGGCGCTCAATTGACAGGGGAGGGGTACGAGCAGTACTTC,CASSKGAQLTGEGYEQYF
TRBJ1-5,.,few,TRBV19,TGTGCCAGTAGTATAGGCCGACAGATCCAGCCCCAGCATTTT,CASSIGRQIQPQHF
TRBJ2-1,TRBD2,few,TRBV7-6,TGTGCCAGCAGCTTAGCTCGAACTAGCGGGAGTAGCAATGAGCAGTTCTTC,CASSLARTSGSSNEQFF
TRBJ1-3,.,.,TRBV6-6,TGTGCCAGCATGCTGGGGGGGGGAAACACCATATATTTT,CASMLGGGNTIYF
TRBJ1-1,.,.,TRBV20-1,TGCAGTGCTAGGTCAGGGTTGGAAGCTTTCTTT,CSARSGLEAFF
TRBJ2-3,TRBD2,.,TRBV7-3,TGTGCCAGCAGCTTCGAAGCGGGGGGACTCACAGATACGCAGTATTTT,CASSFEAGGLTDTQYF
TRBJ1-2,.,.,TRBV28,TGTGCCAGCAGTTTGAGGGGGAACTATGGCTACACCTTC,CASSLRGNYGYTF